This TCR beta chain was profiled in a study of spatial heterogeneity in lung cancer. As for time point: sample taken at primary tumor resection. Unsorted whole RNA samples from tumor, nontumor lung or frozen PBMC were sequenced. The donor population consisted of just over 70 patients with untreated, early-stage non-small cell lung cancer. TCR cDNA molecules were tagged individually, and each one carried a unique molecular identifier. MiXCR was run by TCRdb on the 5' RACE reads, yielding one entry per CDR3 protein. This table holds under 4,500 distinct CDR3 sequences, 8% to 10% found once. Germline CDR1 SGHRS, CDR2 YFSETQ. The trim removed 0 bases at V and 4 bases at J, leaving 5 bases unmatched. This CDR3 comprises 15 residues. This clonotype was recorded many times.

This chain links TRBV5-1 with TRBJ2-7; 9 nucleotides align to TRBD2. The receptor comes from a male donor with early-stage non-small cell lung cancer. The source was PBMCs, collected at surgery. The CDR3 region is CASSLGPSGVYEQYF. CDR3 DNA: TGCGCCAGCAGCTTGGGGCCTAGCGGGGTGTACGAGCAGTACTTC.